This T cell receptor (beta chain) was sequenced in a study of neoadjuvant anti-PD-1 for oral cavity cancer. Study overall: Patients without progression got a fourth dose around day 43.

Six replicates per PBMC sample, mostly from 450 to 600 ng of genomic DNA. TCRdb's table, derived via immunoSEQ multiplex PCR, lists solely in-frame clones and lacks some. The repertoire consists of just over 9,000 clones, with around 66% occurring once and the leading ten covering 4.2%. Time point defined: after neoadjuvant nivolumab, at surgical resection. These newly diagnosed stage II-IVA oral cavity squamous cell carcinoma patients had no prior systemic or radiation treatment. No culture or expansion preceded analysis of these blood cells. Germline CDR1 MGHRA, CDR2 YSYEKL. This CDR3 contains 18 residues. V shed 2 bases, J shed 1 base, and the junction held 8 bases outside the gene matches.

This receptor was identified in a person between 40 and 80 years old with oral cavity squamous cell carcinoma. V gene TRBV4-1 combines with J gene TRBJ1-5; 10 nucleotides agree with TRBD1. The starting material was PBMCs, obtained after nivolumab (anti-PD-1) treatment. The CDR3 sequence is CASSQPPTGGLSNQPQHF. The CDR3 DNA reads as TGCGCCAGCAGCCAACCTCCGACAGGGGGCTTGAGCAATCAGCCCCAGCATTTT.